This T cell receptor beta chain was retrieved from a study of Graves' ophthalmopathy and Graves' hyperthyroidism. Notes on the study in general: Blood contained most expanded thyroid clonotypes exceeding 0.001 frequency.

The authors amplified TCR beta CDR3 regions from RNA transcripts. Second-round multiplex PCR came after first-round RT-PCR with HTBI primers. A single record per CDR3 protein comes from TCRdb applying MiXCR to the multiplex PCR reads. The table shows over 200,000 distinct CDR3 sequences, with under 30% occurring only once. Ten or more counts support this clonotype. Its antigen is still unknown. The study enrolled ophthalmopathy donors with moderate-to-severe activity, CAS ≥3, NOSPECS ≥4 and duration under 3 months. Among the exclusions were patients with other autoimmune diseases, uncontrolled infections, pregnancy or lactation. The starting material, about 9.9 ml of fresh peripheral blood, provided the PBMCs. Trimming took off 1 base at V and 7 bases at J, with 16 bases between the two ends. Germline V lookup: CDR1 LGHDT, CDR2 YNNKEL (reference sequence). The CDR3 is made up of 15 amino acids.

Sequenced material: peripheral blood. The receptor was derived from a man aged 45-60 years with Graves' ophthalmopathy. The V and J genes are TRBV3-1 and TRBJ1-1; D might be TRBD1 (6 bases). CDR3 sequence (DNA): TGTGCCAGCAGCCAAGTGGGGGGCCAAGGTGGTGAAGCTTTCTTT. It yields the protein CASSQVGGQGGEAFF.